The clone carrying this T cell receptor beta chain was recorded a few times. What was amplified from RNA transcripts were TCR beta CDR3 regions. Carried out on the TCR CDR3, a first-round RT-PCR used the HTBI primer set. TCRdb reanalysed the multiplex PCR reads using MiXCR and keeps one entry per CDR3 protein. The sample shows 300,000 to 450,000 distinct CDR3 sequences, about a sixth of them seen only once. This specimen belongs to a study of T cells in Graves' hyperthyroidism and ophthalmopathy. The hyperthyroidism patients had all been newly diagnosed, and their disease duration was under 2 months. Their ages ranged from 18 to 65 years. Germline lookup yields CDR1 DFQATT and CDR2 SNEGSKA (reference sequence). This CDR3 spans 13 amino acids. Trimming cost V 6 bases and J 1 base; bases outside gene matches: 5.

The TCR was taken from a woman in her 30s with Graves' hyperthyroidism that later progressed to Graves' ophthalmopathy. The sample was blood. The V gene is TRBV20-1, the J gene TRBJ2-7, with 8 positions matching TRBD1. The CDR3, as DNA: TGCAGTGCCGGGACAGGAGTTTCCTACGAGCAGTACTTC. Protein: CSAGTGVSYEQYF.